The 23 T cell receptor beta chains below come from one sample, sequenced in a study of identifying expanded T cells in peripheral blood (dated by TCRdb to about 2019). Library preparation used the immunoSEQ multiplex PCR assay. Not all clones reach the TCRdb copy of this immuneACCESS table, which keeps in-frame sequences only. Checked studies attribute under half of the gap to unresolved V genes and leave the rest unexplained. Recorded for this sample are about 50,000 clones; over 80% of them occurred a single time. The ten top clones hold approximately 15% of the sample. What was sequenced was blood. The receptors come from a person aged 18-70 years in good health.

The rearrangement uses TRBV11-2 and TRBJ1-2, with D perhaps TRBD1 (5 bases). The CDR3 runs to 16 residues. Germline CDR1 is SGHAT and CDR2 is FQNNGV. V was cut by 5 bases and J by 1 base, with 17 bases left in between. The CDR3 here is CASSPRWGTDNYGYTF. CDR3 DNA sequence: TGTGCCAGCAGCCCCAGGTGGGGGACGGATAACTATGGCTACACCTTC.

The chain uses TRBV7-4 and TRBJ2-7, with D possibly TRBD1 on 5 matching bases. CDR3 length: 14 residues. Germline V gene data show CDR1 as SGHVT and CDR2 as SQSDAQ. V shed 5 bases and J shed 2 bases, with 13 bases lying between them. CDR3 sequence reads: CASSGAGPTYEQYF. The CDR3 DNA sequence: TGTGCCAGCAGCGGGGCAGGACCGACCTACGAGCAGTACTTC.

The chain joins TRBV7-9 to TRBJ1-2; maybe TRBD1 (6 bases). V was trimmed by 5 bases and J by 4 bases, leaving 11 bases between them. CDR1 is SEHNR, CDR2 FQNEAQ, per germline (reference sequence). The CDR3 is 13 amino acids. As DNA, the CDR3 is TGTGCCAGCAGCCCACAGGGAGGCTATGGCTACACCTTC. Amino acid sequence: CASSPQGGYGYTF. Using reference TRBV7-9 and TRBJ1-2 for the parts outside the CDR3, the full variable domain is DTGVSQNPRHKITKRGQNVTFRCDPISEHNRLYWYRQTLGQGPEFLTYFQNEAQLEKSRLLSDRFSAERPKGSFSTLEIQRTEQGDSAMYLCASSPQGGYGYTFGSGTRLTVV.

The V and J genes are TRBV19 and TRBJ2-7, with D possibly matching TRBD2 (5 bases). Per the germline V gene, CDR1 is LNHDA and CDR2 is SQIVND (reference sequence). Trimming removed 7 bases from V and 7 bases from J, with 17 bases in between. The CDR3 spans 13 residues. The CDR3 sequence: CASTYDQRGEQYF. The CDR3 DNA reads as TGTGCCAGTACCTACGACCAACGCGGGGAGCAGTACTTC.

The chain combines TRBV29-1 with TRBJ1-1; D not resolved. Deletions cut 7 bases from V and 5 bases from J, with 14 bases between. This CDR3 comprises 12 residues. The germline CDR1 and CDR2 sequences are SQVTM and ANQGSEA. This CDR3 is CSAARDATEAFF. The DNA for the CDR3 is TGCAGCGCAGCTAGGGATGCGACTGAAGCTTTCTTT.

This chain uses TRBV19 with TRBJ2-1; D not certain. The germline V gene has CDR1 LNHDA and CDR2 SQIVND (reference sequence). V lost 1 base to trimming and J lost 7 bases, with 2 bases between them. The CDR3 spans 11 residues. DNA for the CDR3: TGTGCCAGTAGTATAGGGAATGAGCAGTTCTTC. Amino acids: CASSIGNEQFF.

This clone was seen only once. V is TRBV5-1 and J is TRBJ1-1; D unresolved. The CDR3 length is 13 residues. V lost 9 bases, J lost 0 bases, and 12 bases lay in between. Germline V gives CDR1 SGHRS, CDR2 YFSETQ. CDR3 residues: CATRTRLNTEAFF. As DNA, the CDR3 is TGCGCCACCAGAACTAGGCTGAACACTGAAGCTTTCTTT.

The sample holds a few counts of this clone. V usage is TRBV25-1 and J usage is TRBJ2-7; either TRBD1 or TRBD2 may fit D (5 bases each). Germline CDR1 is MGHDK and CDR2 is SYGVNS. This CDR3 is built from 13 residues. Trimming pared 4 bases from V and 5 bases from J, leaving 12 bases between. Here the CDR3 DNA reads TGTGCCAGCAGTGGGGACGTATCCCACGAGCAGTACTTC. Its translation: CASSGDVSHEQYF.

The rearrangement links TRBV6-1 to TRBJ2-7, with D perhaps TRBD1 (6 bases). Germline CDR1 MNHNS, CDR2 SASEGT. Trimming removed 9 bases from V and 3 bases from J, with 12 bases in between. This CDR3 has 12 amino acids. The CDR3 loop reads CASTGQSYEQYF. Here the CDR3 DNA reads TGTGCCAGTACCGGACAGAGCTACGAGCAGTACTTC.

The chain links TRBV14 to TRBJ2-7; no reliable D call. Trimming cost V 5 bases and J 2 bases, with 10 bases left between them. Germline CDR1 SGHDN, CDR2 FVKESK. CDR3 size: 13 residues. In DNA, the CDR3 is TGTGCCAGCAGCGAGACTTCCCCCTACGAGCAGTACTTC. It yields the protein CASSETSPYEQYF.

This clone has a handful of counts. The gene calls are TRBV29-1 and TRBJ1-1; D is uncertain. V was shortened by 8 bases and J by 1 base, with 5 bases between the two germline ends. From germline, CDR1 is SQVTM and CDR2 ANQGSEA. CDR3 length: 10 amino acids. Here the CDR3 DNA reads TGCAGCCTTCAGAACACTGAAGCTTTCTTT. Translation gives CSLQNTEAFF.

This chain uses TRBV6-6 with TRBJ2-7; D may be TRBD1 (6 bases). V lost 5 bases, J lost 1 base, and 12 bases lay in between. The length of the CDR3 is 14 residues. Germline-derived CDR1 and CDR2 are MNHNY and SVGAGI (reference sequence). The CDR3 is CASSKTGISYEQYF. In DNA form, the CDR3 reads TGTGCCAGCAGTAAGACAGGTATTTCCTACGAGCAGTACTTC.

The chain's CDR3 is CASSEVVTGGKEKLFF. The CDR3 DNA is TGTGCCAGCAGTGAAGTTGTGACAGGTGGAAAGGAAAAACTGTTTTTT. V is TRBV6-1 and J is TRBJ1-4, with D possibly matching TRBD1 (6 bases). Per the germline V gene, CDR1 is MNHNS and CDR2 is SASEGT. The CDR3 covers 16 residues. Trimming pared 1 base from V and 8 bases from J, leaving 17 bases between.

The chain has TRBV7-6 and TRBJ1-3, with a possible D match to TRBD1 (5 bases). This CDR3 is built from 15 residues. CDR1 and CDR2 from the germline V gene are SGHVS and FNYEAQ. The V end was cut by 6 bases, the J end by 4 bases, with 16 bases between. The CDR3 here is CASSPQGMGGNTIYF. The DNA of the CDR3 is TGTGCCAGCAGTCCCCAGGGAATGGGGGGAAACACCATATATTTT. Supplemented by reference TRBV7-6 and TRBJ1-3, the full variable domain reads GAGVSQSPRYKVTKRGQDVALRCDPISGHVSLYWYRQALGQGPEFLTYFNYEAQQDKSGLPNDRFSAERPEGSISTLTIQRTEQRDSAMYRCASSPQGMGGNTIYFGEGSWLTVV.

This clone was recorded only once. This chain joins TRBV30 and TRBJ1-2; D uncertain. CDR1 GTSNPN and CDR2 SVGIG come from the germline V gene (reference sequence). The V end was cut by 4 bases, the J end by 7 bases, with 13 bases between. The CDR3 is 12 residues long. The CDR3 spells CAWTRAPFGYTF. The CDR3 DNA follows: TGTGCCTGGACGCGGGCCCCTTTTGGCTACACCTTC.

Only one count was recorded for this clone. The rearrangement links TRBV4-2 to TRBJ2-7; the match to TRBD1 covers 10 bases. Looked up from germline, CDR1 is LGHNA and CDR2 is YNFKEQ. The CDR3 is made up of 15 amino acids. V was clipped by 4 bases and J by 4 bases; unmatched bases: 7. In DNA, the CDR3 is TGTGCCAGCAGCCTTACGGACAGGGGGACGTACGAGCAGTACTTC. It codes for CASSLTDRGTYEQYF.

The genes are TRBV21-1 and TRBJ1-1; the table's D call of TRBD1 was not tested on the DNA. TRBV21-1 is a recognized pseudogene. The CDR3 loop spans 14 amino acids. The CDR3 protein is CASSTVRQNTEAFF. The CDR3 DNA sequence: TGTGCCAGCAGCACGGTCAGGCAGAACACTGAAGCTTTCTTT.

This chain connects TRBV4-1 to TRBJ2-7, with 9 nucleotides matching TRBD2. V shed 2 bases, J shed 4 bases, and the junction held 12 bases outside the gene matches. The germline gives CDR1 MGHRA, CDR2 YSYEKL. The CDR3 is made up of 17 amino acids. This chain's CDR3 is CASSQSPRGRAGYEQYF. The CDR3 bases are TGCGCCAGCAGCCAATCCCCTCGCGGGAGGGCCGGTTACGAGCAGTACTTC.

The gene calls are TRBV29-1 and TRBJ2-5; 8 bases align to TRBD1. The germline V gene has CDR1 SQVTM and CDR2 ANQGSEA. J was trimmed by 2 bases and V by 6 bases; bases with no gene match: 2. The CDR3 runs to 12 residues. For the CDR3, the DNA is TGCAGCGTCTGGACAGGGCAAGAGACCCAGTACTTC. Amino acids: CSVWTGQETQYF.

V and J are TRBV7-9 and TRBJ2-2; D is perhaps TRBD2 (5 bases). V dropped 1 base and J dropped 3 bases, with 9 bases sitting between them. Germline CDR1 reads SEHNR; CDR2 reads FQNEAQ (reference sequence). The CDR3 has 15 amino acids. CDR3 amino acids: CASSLVSGYTGELFF. Here the CDR3 DNA reads TGTGCCAGCAGCTTAGTTTCGGGGTACACCGGGGAGCTGTTTTTT. Looking up the rest from reference TRBV7-9 and TRBJ2-2 gives the full variable domain: DTGVSQNPRHKITKRGQNVTFRCDPISEHNRLYWYRQTLGQGPEFLTYFQNEAQLEKSRLLSDRFSAERPKGSFSTLEIQRTEQGDSAMYLCASSLVSGYTGELFFGEGSRLTVL.

This chain joins TRBV10-2 and TRBJ2-3; TRBD2 agrees at 11 bases. J lost 4 bases, V lost 3 bases, and 15 bases had no gene match. The germline V gene has CDR1 WSHSY and CDR2 SAAADI. The CDR3 totals 19 residues. As DNA, the CDR3 is TGCGCCAGCAGTGACCCGGCGGGGTTAGCGGGGGGGCCTGCAGATACGCAGTATTTT. It is translated as CASSDPAGLAGGPADTQYF.

This rearrangement joins TRBV11-1 to TRBJ1-1; D perhaps matches TRBD1 (5 bases). V was shortened by 2 bases and J by 0 bases, with 10 bases between the two germline ends. This CDR3 region has 15 residues. Germline CDR1 SGHAT, CDR2 FQDESV (reference sequence). The chain's CDR3 is CASSLPTGMNTEAFF. CDR3 sequence (DNA): TGTGCCAGCAGCTTACCAACAGGAATGAACACTGAAGCTTTCTTT.

The chain combines TRBV27 with TRBJ2-3; weak D call: TRBD2 (5 bases). The CDR3 is 16 residues long. The germline V gene has CDR1 MNHEY and CDR2 SMNVEV (reference sequence). V lost 0 bases, J lost 0 bases, and 10 bases lay in between. The CDR3 region has the DNA TGTGCCAGCAGTTTATCGTCGGCGGGCAGCACAGATACGCAGTATTTT. It encodes CASSLSSAGSTDTQYF.